This entry lists 31 T cell receptor beta chains sequenced from one sample in a study of identical twins. A single record per CDR3 protein comes from TCRdb applying MiXCR to the 5' RACE reads. The sample has about 890,000 distinct CDR3 sequences, around an eighth seen once. The same sample was also used in a study of yellow fever vaccine responses in identical twins.

Input material: PBMCs. The receptors stem from a woman younger than 35 in good health.

This clonotype was observed a few times. The V call is TRBV2, the J call TRBJ2-1; D is unclear. Germline-derived CDR1 and CDR2 are SNHLY and FYNNEI. The CDR3 is 14 residues long. V was pared by 5 bases and J by 2 bases, with 10 bases between. In nucleotides, the CDR3 is TGTGCCAGCAGTAGACCCTTAACCTACAATGAGCAGTTCTTC. Translating it yields CASSRPLTYNEQFF.

V usage is TRBV15 and J usage is TRBJ2-3; D gene unclear. The CDR3 is 17 amino acids. The V gene lost 0 bases and the J gene lost 2 bases, with 15 bases spanning the gap. Germline V gene sequence: CDR1 LNHNV, CDR2 YYDKDF (reference sequence). The CDR3: CATSREPTNLVTDTQYF. As DNA, the CDR3 is TGTGCCACCAGCAGAGAACCGACAAACCTTGTCACAGATACGCAGTATTTT.

Written as DNA, the CDR3 is TGCAGCGTTGAAGATCGGGGGAGTCCGTCCTACAATGAGCAGTTCTTC. This translates into CSVEDRGSPSYNEQFF. The chain links TRBV29-1 to TRBJ2-1; D perhaps matches TRBD2 (6 bases). This CDR3 has 16 amino acids. The germline V and J ends were trimmed by 0 bases and 1 base, with 13 bases remaining between them. Germline CDR1 SQVTM, CDR2 ANQGSEA.

The V and J genes are TRBV2 and TRBJ1-3; possibly TRBD1 for D (6 bases). The CDR3 is made up of 15 amino acids. Looked up from germline, CDR1 is SNHLY and CDR2 is FYNNEI. Trimming removed 8 bases from V and 2 bases from J, with 16 bases in between. As DNA, the CDR3 is TGTGCCAGCGAACCGGGGGGGCAGACTGGAAACACCATATATTTT. Translation gives CASEPGGQTGNTIYF.

The J gene is TRBJ2-3, the V gene TRBV9, with D unresolved. This CDR3 comprises 14 residues. Deletions cut 4 bases from V and 4 bases from J, with 13 bases between. Germline CDR1 reads SGDLS; CDR2 reads YYNGEE. In nucleotides, the CDR3 is TGTGCCAGCAGCCCAACGGAGCGTGCAGATACGCAGTATTTT. This encodes CASSPTERADTQYF.

In this sample, this clonotype turned up a few times. The V and J genes are TRBV6-5 and TRBJ2-5; no definite D call. Trimming cost V 3 bases and J 9 bases, with 20 bases left between them. Germline assignment: CDR1 MNHEY and CDR2 SVGAGI. The CDR3 is 15 residues long. The CDR3 region has the DNA TGTGCCAGCAGTTATGTGGTTGGCAACCCCGCCGCCCAGTACTTC. Amino acid sequence: CASSYVVGNPAAQYF.

The J gene is TRBJ1-2, the V gene TRBV24-1; the D is unclear. The length of the CDR3 is 14 residues. Trimming left V 1 base short and J 2 bases short, with 7 bases between. Germline CDR1 KGHDR, CDR2 SFDVKD. CDR3 sequence: CATSDFALNYGYTF. The CDR3, as DNA: TGTGCCACCAGTGATTTTGCCTTAAACTATGGCTACACCTTC.

This clonotype appeared a few times. V is TRBV5-5 and J is TRBJ2-3; TRBD1 matches at 8 bases. Germline loops: CDR1 SGHKS, CDR2 YYEKEE (reference sequence). The CDR3 covers 16 residues. The V segment lost 4 bases and the J segment 2 bases; nucleotides outside the gene matches: 9. The CDR3 region is CASSPGQVDPTDTQYF. The CDR3 region has the DNA TGTGCCAGCAGCCCGGGACAGGTAGATCCCACAGATACGCAGTATTTT. The variable domain in full, completed from reference TRBV5-5 and TRBJ2-3, reads DAGVTQSPTHLIKTRGQQVTLRCSPISGHKSVSWYQQVLGQGPQFIFQYYEKEERGRGNFPDRFSARQFPNYSSELNVNALLLGDSALYLCASSPGQVDPTDTQYFGPGTRLTVL.

The chain links TRBV18 to TRBJ2-3; tentative D call: TRBD2 (6 bases). Germline assignment: CDR1 KGHSH and CDR2 LQKENI. Trimming took off 2 bases at V and 2 bases at J, with 11 bases between the two ends. The length of the CDR3 is 15 residues. Here the CDR3 DNA reads TGTGCCAGCTCACCAGATAGCGGATACACAGATACGCAGTATTTT. Translated: CASSPDSGYTDTQYF.

This clonotype was found a few times. The chain has TRBV7-2 and TRBJ1-2; D remains ambiguous. In germline, CDR1 is SGHTA, CDR2 FQGNSA. The ends were cut back, 1 base at V and 9 bases at J, with 6 bases in the middle. This CDR3 region has 11 residues. The CDR3 spells CASSLGPRYTF. The DNA for the CDR3 is TGTGCCAGCAGCTTAGGCCCCCGCTACACCTTC. The variable domain in full, with the rest retrieved from reference TRBV7-2 and TRBJ1-2, is GAGVSQSPSNKVTEKGKDVELRCDPISGHTALYWYRQSLGQGLEFLIYFQGNSAPDKSGLPSDRFSAERTGGSVSTLTIQRTQQEDSAVYLCASSLGPRYTFGSGTRLTVV.

The chain combines TRBV28 with TRBJ2-5, with TRBD2 identical over 9 bases. J gave up 2 bases and V 3 bases, and 7 bases lay outside the gene matches. This CDR3 is 16 amino acids long. Germline V gene sequence: CDR1 MDHEN, CDR2 SYDVKM. CDR3 bases: TGTGCCAGCAGTTTGTTGCTAGCGGGGACGCAAGAGACCCAGTACTTC. As protein: CASSLLLAGTQETQYF. Full variable domain (missing parts from reference TRBV28 and TRBJ2-5): DVKVTQSSRYLVKRTGEKVFLECVQDMDHENMFWYRQDPGLGLRLIYFSYDVKMKEKGDIPEGYSVSREKKERFSLILESASTNQTSMYLCASSLLLAGTQETQYFGPGTRLLVL.

The chain recombines TRBV10-1 with TRBJ2-3, with 13 bases aligning to TRBD2. CDR1 WNHNN and CDR2 SYGVQD come from the germline V gene (reference sequence). This CDR3 is built from 16 residues. The ends lost 4 bases at V and 4 bases at J; junction bases unmatched: 5. The CDR3 DNA reads TGCGCCAGCAGTGCACTAGCGGGAGGGCGAGCAGATACGCAGTATTTT. Translated: CASSALAGGRADTQYF.

This clonotype has just a few counts. The chain joins TRBV6-1 to TRBJ2-7; D is possibly TRBD1 (6 bases). Deletions cut 7 bases from V and 6 bases from J, with 19 bases between. Germline lookup yields CDR1 MNHNS and CDR2 SASEGT. The CDR3 loop spans 14 amino acids. The CDR3 DNA sequence: TGTGCCAGCAATCCCTCCCTGGACAGATCCGAGCAGTACTTC. Amino acids: CASNPSLDRSEQYF.

The chain joins TRBV12-5 to TRBJ2-1, with unresolved D. V lost 2 bases and J lost 8, with 10 bases in between. The CDR3 has 13 residues. Germline assignment: CDR1 LGHNT and CDR2 FRNRAP. In nucleotides, the CDR3 is TGTGCTAGTGGTTTGTTCGGTTTCGATGAGCAGTTCTTC. Its translation: CASGLFGFDEQFF.

V is TRBV12-3 or TRBV12-4 and J is TRBJ2-3, with TRBD2 matching 11 bases. This CDR3 region has 15 residues. Losses at the gene ends were 6 bases for V and 5 bases for J; bases not matched to a gene: 7. The CDR3 region has the DNA TGTGCCAGCAGGAGACTAGCGGGATGGATAGATACGCAGTATTTT. Translating it yields CASRRLAGWIDTQYF.

This clonotype appeared a few times. The V gene is TRBV20-1, the J gene TRBJ2-1; D perhaps matches TRBD2 (5 bases). V was pared by 4 bases and J by 0 bases, with 16 bases between. Germline lookup yields CDR1 DFQATT and CDR2 SNEGSKA (reference sequence). This CDR3 region has 16 residues. The CDR3 here is CSAIGLDQSSYNEQFF. The CDR3, as DNA: TGCAGTGCTATAGGACTCGATCAGAGCTCCTACAATGAGCAGTTCTTC.

V gene TRBV20-1 combines with J gene TRBJ2-7; D is undetermined. Germline V gene data show CDR1 as DFQATT and CDR2 as SNEGSKA (reference sequence). The CDR3 sequence is 13 residues long. Trimming left V 0 bases short and J 0 bases short, with 6 bases between. CDR3 in amino acids: CSARDQSSYEQYF. CDR3 coding DNA: TGCAGTGCTAGAGATCAGAGCTCCTACGAGCAGTACTTC.

This clonotype occurred a few times. The DNA for the CDR3 is TGTGCCAGCGGTAGAACGGGACTAGCCTACGAGCAGTACTTC. Translation: CASGRTGLAYEQYF. This chain joins TRBV11-2 and TRBJ2-7, with TRBD2 identical over 8 bases. The CDR3 is made up of 14 amino acids. Germline assignment: CDR1 SGHAT and CDR2 FQNNGV. V was clipped by 8 bases and J by 2 bases; unmatched bases: 8.

V gene TRBV10-3 combines with J gene TRBJ1-6; perhaps TRBD1 as D (5 bases). The CDR3 has 14 amino acids. With 4 bases removed from V and 10 bases from J, the gap between germline ends came to 14 bases. The germline CDR1 and CDR2 sequences are ENHRY and SYGVKD. In nucleotides, the CDR3 is TGTGCCATCAGTGCCGACAGATTGGTATCACCCCTCCACTTT. Translating it yields CAISADRLVSPLHF.

V and J are TRBV7-8 and TRBJ1-4; 7 bases agree with TRBD1. Germline-derived CDR1 and CDR2 are SGHVS and FQNEAQ. V lost 1 base to trimming and J lost 7 bases; unmatched junction nucleotides: 6. The CDR3 consists of 15 residues. The CDR3 protein is CASSLETGRGEKLFF. The CDR3 nucleotides are TGTGCCAGCAGCTTAGAGACAGGGAGAGGTGAAAAACTGTTTTTT.

J is TRBJ1-2 and V is TRBV5-1; 7 bases agree with TRBD1. J lost 5 bases, V lost 0 bases, and 4 bases had no gene match. The CDR3 runs 14 residues. Germline V CDR1 and CDR2: SGHRS, YFSETQ. CDR3 sequence reads: CASSLEGQRYGYTF. The CDR3 nucleotides are TGCGCCAGCAGCTTGGAGGGACAGAGATATGGCTACACCTTC.

This clonotype was observed a few times. This chain joins TRBV4-1 and TRBJ2-7; weak D call: TRBD1 (6 bases). Trimming stripped 2 bases from V and 4 bases from J, with 15 bases between. The length of the CDR3 is 15 residues. Looked up from germline, CDR1 is MGHRA and CDR2 is YSYEKL. Written as DNA, the CDR3 is TGCGCCAGCAGCCAACCAGAAGACAGGCGATACGAGCAGTACGTC. Translation: CASSQPEDRRYEQYV.

This clonotype came up many times. This chain joins TRBV3-1 and TRBJ2-1, with 12 bases that match TRBD1. Germline V gives CDR1 LGHDT, CDR2 YNNKEL (reference sequence). This CDR3 region has 15 residues. Trimming took 6 bases from V and 7 from J; bases not matched to a gene: 7. The CDR3 sequence: CASSTGTGGQNEQFF. CDR3 DNA: TGTGCCAGCAGTACCGGGACAGGGGGCCAGAATGAGCAGTTCTTC.

A few counts support this clonotype. The genes are TRBV12-3 or TRBV12-4 and TRBJ1-1, with a tentative D call TRBD1 (5 bases). The CDR3 has 14 residues. The V gene lost 5 bases and the J gene lost 3 bases, with 13 bases spanning the gap. CDR3 bases: TGTGCCAGCAGTCCATGGGACGGCTACACTGAAGCTTTCTTT. Protein product: CASSPWDGYTEAFF.

This clonotype occurred a few times. The chain combines TRBV29-1 with TRBJ2-1, with a possible D match to TRBD2 (6 bases). V lost 6 bases and J lost 3, with 15 bases in between. Germline assignment: CDR1 SQVTM and CDR2 ANQGSEA. The CDR3 has 14 amino acids. The CDR3 DNA follows: TGCAGCGTAAGTAGCGGAGCACGCTACAATGAGCAGTTCTTC. Its translation: CSVSSGARYNEQFF.

This clonotype appeared many times. The chain recombines TRBV25-1 with TRBJ2-1, with D perhaps TRBD1 (7 bases). Germline V gene lookup returns CDR1 MGHDK and CDR2 SYGVNS. CDR3 length: 18 amino acids. The V and J ends lost 0 bases and 5 bases respectively, with 20 bases between them. The CDR3 region has the DNA TGTGCCAGCAGTGAATACATTAGCGGAGGACAGGAACACAATGAGCAGTTCTTC. Its protein is CASSEYISGGQEHNEQFF.

The rearrangement joins TRBV9 to TRBJ1-1; possibly TRBD1 for D (6 bases). This CDR3 has 18 amino acids. Germline lookup yields CDR1 SGDLS and CDR2 YYNGEE. The ends were cut back, 7 bases at V and 4 bases at J, with 29 bases in the middle. The CDR3, as DNA: TGTGCCAGCTCTAGGGGGTGGGCAGGGAATCTTGGTGGCACTGAAGCTTTCTTT. The encoded protein is CASSRGWAGNLGGTEAFF.

J is TRBJ2-7 and V is TRBV4-1, with D perhaps matching TRBD1 (6 bases). Germline CDR1 reads MGHRA; CDR2 reads YSYEKL. Trimming stripped 1 base from V and 3 bases from J, with 10 bases between. The CDR3 has 14 residues. The CDR3 coding sequence is TGCGCCAGCAGCCAAGCCGGACAGATCTACGAGCAGTACTTC. Residues: CASSQAGQIYEQYF.

This clonotype was found a few times. The chain links TRBV9 to TRBJ2-5, with a tentative D call TRBD2 (6 bases). The V end lost 0 bases, the J end lost 5 bases, and 17 bases lay between the germline ends. This CDR3 is 16 amino acids long. CDR1 and CDR2 from the germline V gene are SGDLS and YYNGEE. The DNA of the CDR3 is TGTGCCAGCAGCGTAGGTTTCGGGGGAGTGACGGAGACCCAGTACTTC. This codes for CASSVGFGGVTETQYF.

The chain carries TRBV11-3 and TRBJ2-7; 7 nucleotides align to TRBD1. The germline V gene has CDR1 SGHNT and CDR2 YENEEA. This CDR3 comprises 16 residues. The V and J ends lost 4 bases and 0 bases, in that order; junction bases with no gene match: 9. The CDR3 nucleotides are TGTGCCAGCAGCTGGCTCCGGCACAGGGGCTCCTACGAGCAGTACGTC. It encodes CASSWLRHRGSYEQYV.

The sample holds a few counts of this clonotype. The rearrangement joins TRBV4-1 to TRBJ2-3; 16 nucleotides match TRBD2. The CDR3 loop spans 19 amino acids. Germline lookup yields CDR1 MGHRA and CDR2 YSYEKL. J was trimmed by 0 bases and V by 1 base; bases with no gene match: 4. The CDR3 region has the DNA TGCGCCAGCAGCCAAGGGGGACTAGCGGGGGGGCCGAGCACAGATACGCAGTATTTT. This encodes CASSQGGLAGGPSTDTQYF.